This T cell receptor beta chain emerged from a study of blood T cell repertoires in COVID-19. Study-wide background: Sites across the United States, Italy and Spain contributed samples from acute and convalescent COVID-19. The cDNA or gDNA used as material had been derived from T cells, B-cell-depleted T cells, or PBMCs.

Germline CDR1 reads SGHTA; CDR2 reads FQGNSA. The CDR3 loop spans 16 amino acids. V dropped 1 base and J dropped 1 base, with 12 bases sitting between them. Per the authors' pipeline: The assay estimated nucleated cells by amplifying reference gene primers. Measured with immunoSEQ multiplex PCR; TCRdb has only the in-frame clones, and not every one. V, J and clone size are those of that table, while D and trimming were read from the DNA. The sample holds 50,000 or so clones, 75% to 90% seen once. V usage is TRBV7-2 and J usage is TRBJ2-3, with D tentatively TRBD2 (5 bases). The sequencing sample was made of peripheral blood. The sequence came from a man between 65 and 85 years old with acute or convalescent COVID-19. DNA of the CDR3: TGTGCCAGCAGCTTAGGTCCGGGATACGGCACAGATACGCAGTATTTT. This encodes CASSLGPGYGTDTQYF. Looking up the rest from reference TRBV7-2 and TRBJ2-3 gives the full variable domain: GAGVSQSPSNKVTEKGKDVELRCDPISGHTALYWYRQSLGQGLEFLIYFQGNSAPDKSGLPSDRFSAERTGGSVSTLTIQRTQQEDSAVYLCASSLGPGYGTDTQYFGPGTRLTVL.